Included here is one T cell receptor beta chain sequence, with context. The data were taken from a study of T cells in Graves' hyperthyroidism and ophthalmopathy. Patients were excluded for uncontrolled infection, other autoimmune disease, pregnancy or lactation. Fresh peripheral blood, under 13 ml, was the source of the PBMCs. TCR beta CDR3 region amplification was performed from RNA transcripts. A set of HTBI primers served as the primers for a first-round RT-PCR of the TCR CDR3. TCRdb analysed the multiplex PCR reads with MiXCR anew, one entry per CDR3 protein. This sample yields fewer than 850,000 distinct CDR3 sequences, of which around 15% are seen a single time; roughly 16% belongs to the top ten. The receptor comes from a man aged 45 to 65 with Graves' hyperthyroidism. The sequencing sample was made of blood.

As DNA, the CDR3 is TGCGCCAGCAGTGCCCAGCGGGAGACAAGGGACGAGCAGTACTTC. The encoded protein is CASSAQRETRDEQYF. V gene TRBV10-1 combines with J gene TRBJ2-7; 8 positions agree with TRBD2. The V gene's germline CDR1 is WNHNN and CDR2 SYGVQD (reference sequence). The CDR3 covers 15 residues. J lost 5 bases, V lost 4 bases, and 10 bases had no gene match.